The 25 T cell receptor beta chains below were found in one sample sequenced in a study of regulatory T cells in long-lasting Graves disease. Indicated time point: newly diagnosed GD, antithyroid drugs for less than 3 months. From PBMCs, RNA was extracted and then used to make the TCR library. Construction of the TCR beta libraries employed iRepertoire HTBI primers in conjunction with Arm-PCR of CDR3 regions. MiXCR, run by TCRdb on the multiplex PCR reads, gives a single entry per CDR3 protein. The sample lists 400,000 to 450,000 distinct CDR3 sequences, around 17% occurring once. These same data were also listed under a study on T cells in Graves' hyperthyroidism and ophthalmopathy.

The source material was peripheral blood mononuclear cells (PBMCs), sampled at new diagnosis, from a patient treated with antithyroid drugs. These receptors originate from a young woman with Graves disease.

This clonotype appeared many times. The V gene is TRBV18, the J gene TRBJ1-1; 7 positions match TRBD1. CDR1 and CDR2 (germline): KGHSH, LQKENI. Trimming at V came to 3 bases and at J to 4 bases, leaving 5 bases not matched to a gene. CDR3 size: 14 residues. The CDR3 here is CASSPQGGSTEAFF. As DNA, the CDR3 is TGTGCCAGCTCACCCCAGGGGGGGAGCACTGAAGCTTTCTTT. The full variable domain, with the rest looked up from reference TRBV18 and TRBJ1-1, is NAGVMQNPRHLVRRRGQEARLRCSPMKGHSHVYWYRQLPEEGLKFMVYLQKENIIDESGMPKERFSAEFPKEGPSILRIQQVVRGDSAAYFCASSPQGGSTEAFFGQGTRLTVV.

This clonotype was seen repeatedly, ten times or more. V and J are TRBV3-1 and TRBJ1-1; D not resolved. Deletions cut 1 base from V and 3 bases from J, with 9 bases between. CDR1 is LGHDT and CDR2 is YNNKEL in the germline V gene (reference sequence). This CDR3 comprises 14 residues. The chain's CDR3 is CASSQVNPDTEAFF. CDR3 DNA: TGTGCCAGCAGCCAAGTTAACCCAGACACTGAAGCTTTCTTT.

This clonotype was seen once. The V call is TRBV11-3, the J call TRBJ2-2, with 7 bases that match TRBD2. V shed 6 bases, J shed 7 bases, and the junction held 14 bases outside the gene matches. Germline-derived CDR1 and CDR2 are SGHNT and YENEEA. The CDR3 totals 16 residues. The CDR3 loop reads CASSSGRGGIVGELFF. The CDR3 coding sequence is TGTGCCAGCAGTTCAGGAAGGGGAGGGATCGTCGGGGAGCTGTTTTTT.

Many counts were recorded for this clonotype. This chain joins TRBV30 and TRBJ1-5, with D maybe TRBD1 (5 bases). There are 13 residues in the CDR3. V was shortened by 3 bases and J by 7 bases, with 13 bases between the two germline ends. CDR1 is GTSNPN and CDR2 is SVGIG in the germline V gene (reference sequence). CDR3 loop: CAWRGGSGQPQHF. Here the CDR3 DNA reads TGTGCCTGGAGGGGGGGATCCGGCCAGCCCCAGCATTTT.

This clonotype occurred many times. This chain links TRBV20-1 with TRBJ2-1; 8 bases align to TRBD2. Germline V lookup: CDR1 DFQATT, CDR2 SNEGSKA (reference sequence). This CDR3 contains 16 residues. V dropped 6 bases and J dropped 8; count of bases not matched to a gene: 18. The CDR3 DNA reads TGCAGTGCCCACATGGGGGGCGGGAGGAGAGGGGATGAGCAGTTCTTC. This sequence encodes CSAHMGGGRRGDEQFF.

The chain combines TRBV7-2 with TRBJ2-3; the D gene is possibly TRBD2 (6 bases). V dropped 3 bases and J dropped 15 bases, with 16 bases sitting between them. The CDR3 is made up of 12 amino acids. Germline V gene sequence: CDR1 SGHTA, CDR2 FQGNSA. CDR3 coding DNA: TGTGCCAGCAGCTTGACTAGTCGGGCCCCTTATTTT. This sequence encodes CASSLTSRAPYF.

This clonotype was recorded at least ten times. This chain joins TRBV12-3 or TRBV12-4 and TRBJ2-5, with 8 bases matching TRBD2. The CDR3 totals 14 residues. J was trimmed by 3 bases and V by 2 bases; bases with no gene match: 2. CDR3 sequence: CASSLRGGEETQYF. Here the CDR3 DNA reads TGTGCCAGCAGTTTACGGGGGGGAGAAGAGACCCAGTACTTC.

The J gene is TRBJ1-1, the V gene TRBV5-4; no firm D call. This CDR3 contains 12 residues. Germline V lookup: CDR1 SGHNT, CDR2 YYREEE (reference sequence). V was clipped by 2 bases and J by 5 bases, with 7 bases between them. The CDR3 here is CASSFLQTEAFF. Written as DNA, the CDR3 is TGTGCCAGCAGCTTTCTACAAACTGAAGCTTTCTTT.

The sample holds a few counts of this clonotype. The chain couples TRBV7-2 to TRBJ2-7; 11 bases align to TRBD2. CDR1 and CDR2 from the germline V gene are SGHTA and FQGNSA. Trimming took 1 base from V and 2 from J; bases not matched to a gene: 16. The CDR3 has 20 amino acids. In DNA form, the CDR3 reads TGTGCCAGCAGCTTAGGGTGGGAGCTAGCGGGAGGAAAGAATCCCTACGAGCAGTACTTC. Translation: CASSLGWELAGGKNPYEQYF.

This clonotype was recorded at least ten times. The chain is built from TRBV9 and TRBJ2-1; 7 bases are shared with TRBD1. The CDR3 is 14 residues long. Germline V gene data show CDR1 as SGDLS and CDR2 as YYNGEE. V was clipped by 0 bases and J by 10 bases; unmatched bases: 7. The CDR3 protein is CASSVVVGGGEQFF. The DNA of the CDR3 is TGTGCCAGCAGCGTAGTTGTAGGGGGCGGAGAGCAGTTCTTC. The full variable domain, with the rest looked up from reference TRBV9 and TRBJ2-1, is DSGVTQTPKHLITATGQRVTLRCSPRSGDLSVYWYQQSLDQGLQFLIQYYNGEERAKGNILERFSAQQFPDLHSELNLSSLELGDSALYFCASSVVVGGGEQFFGPGTRLTVL.

This clonotype was detected many times. The junction differs from germline at one of its ends, possibly a read error. This chain connects TRBV5-1 to TRBJ1-1; TRBD1 is a possible D gene (6 bases). Germline V gives CDR1 SGHRS, CDR2 YFSETQ. The CDR3 runs 13 residues. Written as DNA, the CDR3 is TGCGCCAGCAGATTGGACAGCGCCCCTGAAGCTTTCTTT. This encodes CASRLDSAPEAFF.

This clonotype came up many times. The genes are TRBV12-3 or TRBV12-4 and TRBJ1-1; unclear D gene. Trimming took 3 bases from V and 5 from J, leaving 13 bases between them. The CDR3 totals 14 residues. Here the CDR3 reads CASSFTSGRTEAFF. The CDR3 bases are TGTGCCAGCAGTTTTACCTCGGGGAGGACTGAAGCTTTCTTT.

This clonotype showed up just a few times. The V gene is TRBV7-6, the J gene TRBJ2-2, with 10 bases aligning to TRBD2. J gave up 4 bases and V 1 base, and 6 bases lay outside the gene matches. CDR3 size: 17 residues. Germline CDR1 and CDR2: SGHVS and FNYEAQ. This CDR3 is CASSLGGLAARTGELFF. The CDR3 region has the DNA TGTGCCAGCAGCTTAGGAGGACTAGCGGCCCGCACCGGGGAGCTGTTTTTT.

This clonotype was seen only a few times. This chain joins TRBV5-1 and TRBJ2-7, with TRBD2 identical over 11 bases. CDR1 and CDR2 (germline): SGHRS, YFSETQ. The V gene end was trimmed by 2 bases and the J gene end by 5 bases; junction bases not matched to a gene: 9. The CDR3 sequence is 16 residues long. CDR3 region: CASSFSTSGRIHEQYF. In DNA form, the CDR3 reads TGCGCCAGCAGCTTTTCCACTAGCGGGAGAATCCACGAGCAGTACTTC.

The table lists this clonotype with many counts. The rearrangement uses TRBV10-3 and TRBJ1-2; D is perhaps TRBD1 (6 bases). The V end lost 6 bases, the J end lost 4 bases, and 15 bases lay between the germline ends. The CDR3 covers 14 residues. Germline loops: CDR1 ENHRY, CDR2 SYGVKD. CDR3 sequence: CAIRGQDIPYGYTF. CDR3 coding DNA: TGTGCCATCAGGGGACAAGACATTCCCTATGGCTACACCTTC.

This clonotype was counted ten times or more. The J gene is TRBJ2-3, the V gene TRBV5-5, with 13 bases matching TRBD2. CDR1 SGHKS and CDR2 YYEKEE come from the germline V gene (reference sequence). V was pared by 5 bases and J by 1 base, with 7 bases of the junction left unmatched. The CDR3 has 17 residues. CDR3 nucleotides: TGTGCCAGCAGTACTAGCGGGAGGGCCGCGCGCACAGATACGCAGTATTTT. This encodes CASSTSGRAARTDTQYF.

Details on this clonotype: Being one base from a much bigger clone, this may be a read error. This chain connects TRBV6-2 or TRBV6-3 to TRBJ2-7, with D possibly being TRBD1 (5 bases). The CDR3 totals 15 residues. The germline CDR1 and CDR2 sequences are MNHEY and SVGEGT. The V end was cut by 5 bases, the J end by 6 bases, with 20 bases between. The CDR3 coding sequence is TGTGCCAGCAGTCCGGCCGCAGGGCGGACGTGCGAGCAGTACTTC. This sequence encodes CASSPAAGRTCEQYF.

This clonotype was counted at least ten times. J is TRBJ2-7 and V is TRBV6-6, with D uncertain. Germline CDR1 reads MNHNY; CDR2 reads SVGAGI (reference sequence). V was pared by 0 bases and J by 4 bases, with 13 bases between. There are 15 residues in the CDR3. CDR3 sequence (DNA): TGTGCCAGCAGTTACTCGATCGGGCAGAAATACGAGCAGTACTTC. This sequence encodes CASSYSIGQKYEQYF.

This clonotype was detected ten times or more. V gene TRBV28 combines with J gene TRBJ1-1, with a weak D call TRBD1 (6 bases). The CDR3 has 15 amino acids. Trimming shortened V by 6 bases and J by 0 bases, and 14 bases separated the two germline ends. The germline gives CDR1 MDHEN, CDR2 SYDVKM. CDR3: CASSTSGTLNTEAFF. The CDR3 region has the DNA TGTGCCAGCAGCACATCCGGGACACTGAACACTGAAGCTTTCTTT.

This clonotype was recorded many times. The chain has TRBV11-2 and TRBJ2-3; 8 bases map to TRBD2. V dropped 7 bases and J dropped 5; count of bases not matched to a gene: 8. The CDR3 covers 14 residues. Germline CDR1 reads SGHAT; CDR2 reads FQNNGV. This chain's CDR3 is CASTYDSGRDTQYF. CDR3 coding DNA: TGTGCCAGCACCTACGACAGCGGGAGAGATACGCAGTATTTT.

This clonotype was seen only a few times. The chain carries TRBV20-1 and TRBJ1-4; no reliable D call. Trimming left V 6 bases short and J 0 bases short, with 11 bases between. This CDR3 contains 14 residues. The germline V gene encodes CDR1 DFQATT and CDR2 SNEGSKA (reference sequence). The CDR3 region is CSAYDGSTNEKLFF. DNA of the CDR3: TGCAGTGCGTATGACGGCTCAACTAATGAAAAACTGTTTTTT.

This clonotype was seen a single time. The gene calls are TRBV9 and TRBJ2-1; TRBD1 might be the D (6 bases). The V end lost 0 bases, the J end lost 7 bases, and 8 bases lay between the germline ends. This CDR3 has 13 amino acids. Germline loops: CDR1 SGDLS, CDR2 YYNGEE. The DNA of the CDR3 is TGTGCCAGCAGCGTAGGACAGGCGAATGAGCAGTTCTTC. It is translated as CASSVGQANEQFF.

This clonotype was recorded at least ten times. The chain joins TRBV28 to TRBJ1-4, with unresolved D. CDR3 length: 13 amino acids. V was trimmed by 2 bases and J by 7 bases, leaving 8 bases between them. The germline V gene has CDR1 MDHEN and CDR2 SYDVKM. CDR3 residues: CASSLTAGEKLFF. CDR3 sequence (DNA): TGTGCCAGCAGTTTAACAGCCGGTGAAAAACTGTTTTTT.

About this clonotype: Since a far larger clone is one base different, this is likely a read error. V and J are TRBV28 and TRBJ1-5; D gene ambiguous. The CDR3 loop spans 13 amino acids. CDR1 and CDR2 (germline): MDHEN, SYDVKM. Trimming shortened V by 8 bases and J by 0 bases, and 8 bases separated the two germline ends. The chain's CDR3 is CASPQNSNQPQHF. In DNA form, the CDR3 reads TGTGCCAGCCCCCAAAATAGCAATCAGCCCCAGCATTTT.

This chain links TRBV7-8 with TRBJ1-1; 10 bases match TRBD1. This CDR3 comprises 15 residues. The V segment lost 6 bases and the J segment 5 bases; nucleotides outside the gene matches: 9. Germline assignment: CDR1 SGHVS and CDR2 FQNEAQ. This CDR3 is CASSRTGTGVTEAFF. The CDR3 DNA reads as TGTGCCAGCAGTCGCACCGGGACAGGGGTGACTGAAGCTTTCTTT.